These T cell receptor beta chains were read from a single sample in a study of T cells in Graves' hyperthyroidism and ophthalmopathy. MiXCR, applied by TCRdb to the multiplex PCR reads, yields one record per CDR3 protein. The sample lists about 560,000 distinct CDR3 sequences; around 15% were seen once. Sequencing input: blood. The origin of the receptors is a woman between 18 and 29 years old with Graves' hyperthyroidism. Each CDR3 is given with its conserved first and last residue. The D gene is left open where the match is weak. Clone size is stated in some rows and not others, as once, few, many or a class when expanded.

>TRBJ2-7|-|few|TRBV30
TGTGCCTGGAGTACCCTAAGGCAGAGCTCCTACGAGCAGTACTTC
CAWSTLRQSSYEQYF
>TRBJ2-7|TRBD1|-|TRBV18
TGTGCCAGCTCACCAAGGACAGGGATCTACGAGCAGTACTTC
CASSPRTGIYEQYF
>TRBJ1-2|TRBD1|-|TRBV6-5
TGTGCCAGCAGTTATCGGGACAGGGAAACTGGCTACACCTTC
CASSYRDRETGYTF
>TRBJ2-7|-|few|TRBV10-2
TGCGCCAGTGGACAAACGAGCTCCTACGAGCAGTACTTC
CASGQTSSYEQYF
>TRBJ1-4|TRBD1|-|TRBV12-3/TRBV12-4
TGTGCCAGCAGCCCTTCTGGCAGGGGGATTACTAATGAAAAACTGTTTTTT
CASSPSGRGITNEKLFF
>TRBJ2-1|TRBD2|-|TRBV28
TGTGCCAGCAGTTTAGGGACTAGCGGAGACAATGAGCAGTTCTTC
CASSLGTSGDNEQFF
>TRBJ2-2|-|many|TRBV25-1
TGTGCCAGCGAGCAGGGAGCCTCGAACACCGGGGAGCTGTTTTTT
CASEQGASNTGELFF
>TRBJ2-7|-|-|TRBV6-2/TRBV6-3
TGTGCCAGCAGTTGGGCAGGGGTGTCCTACGAGCAGTACTTC
CASSWAGVSYEQYF
>TRBJ1-2|-|-|TRBV7-2
TGTGCCAGCAGCCCCTGGGCCTATGGCTACACCTTC
CASSPWAYGYTF
>TRBJ2-7|TRBD2|-|TRBV5-1
TGCGCCAGCAGCCATCTAGCGGGATATTTGTACGAGCAGTACTTC
CASSHLAGYLYEQYF
>TRBJ2-3|-|-|TRBV6-1
TGTGCCAGCAGTTCCTACGGGGGCTTCACAGATACGCAGTATTTT
CASSSYGGFTDTQYF
>TRBJ1-5|-|few|TRBV10-3
TGTGCCATCAGCTTAGGGGATTCGATTGGCCAGCCCCAGCATTTT
CAISLGDSIGQPQHF
>TRBJ2-7|-|-|TRBV6-2/TRBV6-3
TGTGCCAGCAGTTACTCGGGGTTAACCAACCCGTACGAGCAGTACTTC
CASSYSGLTNPYEQYF
>TRBJ2-1|-|few|TRBV6-1
TGTGCCAGCAAACTAGGTAGGAGCTCCTACAATGAGCAGTTCTTC
CASKLGRSSYNEQFF